These 30 T cell receptor beta chains were all obtained from the same sample, sequenced in a study of human T cells and chemical hapten exposure (dated by TCRdb to the early 2020s). The library was built by means of RACE. For sequencing, a NextSeq 500 was employed. The public reads were reanalyzed by TCRdb: fastp trimming at Q25, MiXCR alignment, in-frame beta chains only. Identical CDR3 proteins give one entry, which carries the most common genes and DNA. This sample is represented by about 360,000 distinct CDR3 sequences; around 5% of them were singletons. Of the sample, 2% to 2.5% is held by the ten largest clones. In light of the paper, this sample's time point label describes: patch test 1, 2 weeks after DPC sensitization. The treatment or condition label corresponds to: therapeutic diphenylcyclopropenone sensitization with weekly scalp DPC. Sequencing used whole blood, obtained in connection with sensitization to the hapten diphenylcyclopropenone (DPC). Receptors originate from a woman between 45 and 65 years old with alopecia areata. Some clones in this sample may be carry-over from other donors' samples.

In its sample, this clonotype was seen a few times. CDR3 coding DNA: TGTGCCAGCAGCGCCGGACTCGCCGAGCAGTACTTC. It translates to CASSAGLAEQYF. This sequence joins TRBV7-9 and TRBJ2-7; possibly TRBD2 for D (5 bases). V lost 5 bases and J lost 6, with 11 bases in between. The CDR3 spans 12 residues. Germline CDR1 SEHNR, CDR2 FQNEAQ (reference sequence).

The genes are TRBV18 and TRBJ1-2; D remains unclear. CDR3 length: 14 residues. Germline V gene lookup returns CDR1 KGHSH and CDR2 LQKENI. Deletions cut 5 bases from V and 4 bases from J, with 14 bases between. CDR3 in DNA: TGTGCCAGCTCAATAGACGTAAGATTCTATGGCTACACCTTC. As protein: CASSIDVRFYGYTF.

This clonotype was seen ten or more times. The chain has TRBV12-3 or TRBV12-4 and TRBJ1-2; weak D call: TRBD1 (6 bases). The CDR3 runs 14 residues. The ends were cut back, 5 bases at V and 5 bases at J, with 15 bases in the middle. CDR3 bases: TGTGCCAGCAGTCCCAACAGGGAGTTATATGGCTACACCTTC. Translated: CASSPNRELYGYTF.

This clonotype occurred many times. The chain employs TRBV29-1 and TRBJ2-7; D possibly uses TRBD1 or TRBD2 (5 bases each). V lost 4 bases and J lost 7, with 14 bases in between. CDR1 and CDR2 from the germline V gene are SQVTM and ANQGSEA. This CDR3 is built from 12 residues. The CDR3 protein is CSVGGTAFEQYF. The CDR3 DNA is TGCAGCGTTGGGGGGACGGCTTTTGAGCAGTACTTC.

This clonotype was found many times. The chain links TRBV5-1 to TRBJ1-1; TRBD1 matches 7 bases. This CDR3 comprises 15 residues. Germline-derived CDR1 and CDR2 are SGHRS and YFSETQ. V shed 4 bases, J shed 4 bases, and the junction held 10 bases outside the gene matches. The CDR3 DNA reads TGCGCCAGCAGCCCGAACCCCAACAGGGGCACTGAAGCTTTCTTT. Translating it yields CASSPNPNRGTEAFF.

This chain connects TRBV20-1 to TRBJ1-6; the D is unclear. The CDR3 consists of 21 residues. The germline CDR1 and CDR2 sequences are DFQATT and SNEGSKA (reference sequence). V lost 3 bases and J 0 bases, leaving 27 bases between the germline ends. The CDR3 DNA reads TGCAGTGCTAGCCCTATCCCGGGGAGACCCCCACTCAGCTCCTATAATTCACCCCTCCACTTT. Its protein is CSASPIPGRPPLSSYNSPLHF.

This clonotype was observed many times. The chain is built from TRBV4-1 and TRBJ2-2; 7 positions agree with TRBD1. Germline lookup yields CDR1 MGHRA and CDR2 YSYEKL. After removal of 4 bases from V and 1 base from J, the junction contained 6 bases not matched to a gene. This CDR3 region has 16 residues. The chain's CDR3 is CASSPKGQRNTGELFF. CDR3 nucleotide sequence: TGCGCCAGCAGCCCGAAGGGACAGCGGAACACCGGGGAGCTGTTTTTT.

This clonotype was seen at least ten times. The J gene is TRBJ2-1, the V gene TRBV7-7, with TRBD2 matching 11 bases. The germline V gene encodes CDR1 SSHAT and CDR2 FNYEAQ (reference sequence). With 3 bases clipped from V and 8 bases from J, the junction kept 6 bases outside the gene matches. The CDR3 sequence is 15 residues long. The CDR3, as DNA: TGTGCCAGCAGCTTCACTAGCGGGAGTATCGATGAGCAGTTCTTC. Protein: CASSFTSGSIDEQFF.

This clonotype appeared many times. The chain recombines TRBV28 with TRBJ1-2, with D possibly matching TRBD1 (6 bases). Germline assignment: CDR1 MDHEN and CDR2 SYDVKM. CDR3 size: 14 residues. Trimming took off 6 bases at V and 2 bases at J, with 13 bases between the two ends. In nucleotides, the CDR3 is TGTGCCAGCAGGTTTCAGGGGTACAACTATGGCTACACCTTC. It is translated as CASRFQGYNYGYTF.

This clonotype was seen repeatedly, ten times or more. The genes are TRBV27 and TRBJ2-1, with unresolved D. This CDR3 is 13 amino acids long. Trimming removed 2 bases from V and 7 bases from J, with 9 bases in between. In germline, CDR1 is MNHEY, CDR2 SMNVEV (reference sequence). The CDR3 region is CASSLSRRNEQFF. In DNA form, the CDR3 reads TGTGCCAGCAGTTTAAGCAGGCGGAATGAGCAGTTCTTC.

This chain links TRBV20-1 with TRBJ2-3, with 7 bases matching TRBD2. Germline CDR1 DFQATT, CDR2 SNEGSKA (reference sequence). The CDR3 covers 15 residues. Unmatched junction bases numbered 5, after V lost 1 base and J lost 1 base. The CDR3 loop is CSARVRLAGTDTQYF. CDR3 nucleotides: TGCAGTGCTAGAGTGAGGCTAGCGGGCACAGATACGCAGTATTTT.

V gene TRBV27 combines with J gene TRBJ1-2, with D tentatively TRBD1 (6 bases). In germline, CDR1 is MNHEY, CDR2 SMNVEV (reference sequence). Trimming left V 5 bases short and J 1 base short, with 17 bases between. The CDR3 covers 16 residues. In DNA form, the CDR3 reads TGTGCCAGCAGTCTAGGTGGCAGGGGATTTAACTATGGCTACACCTTC. Translation: CASSLGGRGFNYGYTF.

The V and J genes are TRBV7-2 and TRBJ1-1; the D gene is possibly TRBD1 (5 bases). The germline V and J ends were trimmed by 4 bases and 4 bases, with 13 bases remaining between them. Germline V gives CDR1 SGHTA, CDR2 FQGNSA. The CDR3 loop spans 14 amino acids. The CDR3: CASSYIPGATEAFF. CDR3 bases: TGTGCCAGCAGCTATATCCCCGGGGCCACTGAAGCTTTCTTT.

There are a few counts of this clonotype. This chain connects TRBV29-1 to TRBJ1-1, with D uncertain. Germline V gene lookup returns CDR1 SQVTM and CDR2 ANQGSEA. This CDR3 spans 12 amino acids. Between the trimmed V and J ends, which lost 0 bases and 6 bases, there was a span of 8 bases. CDR3 bases: TGCAGCGTTGAAGAGGCGACTCCTGAAGCTTTCTTT. Its translation: CSVEEATPEAFF.

This clonotype was seen repeatedly, ten times or more. The J gene is TRBJ1-5, the V gene TRBV18; D is perhaps TRBD1 (5 bases). Germline-derived CDR1 and CDR2 are KGHSH and LQKENI. This CDR3 has 15 residues. Trimming stripped 3 bases from V and 3 bases from J, with 12 bases between. This CDR3 reads CASSPHDSPNQPQHF. The CDR3 nucleotides are TGTGCCAGCTCACCCCACGACAGCCCCAATCAGCCCCAGCATTTT.

This clonotype was counted many times. This sequence joins TRBV16 and TRBJ1-5; 7 bases are shared with TRBD1. The length of the CDR3 is 15 residues. From germline, CDR1 is KGHSY and CDR2 FQNENV. V trimming: 0 bases; J trimming: 4 bases; junction bases outside the gene matches: 3. CDR3: CASSQSGQSNQPQHF. The CDR3 region has the DNA TGTGCCAGCAGCCAATCGGGACAGTCTAATCAGCCCCAGCATTTT. The whole variable domain, filled in from reference TRBV16 and TRBJ1-5, reads GEEVAQTPKHLVRGEGQKAKLYCAPIKGHSYVFWYQQVLKNEFKFLISFQNENVFDETGMPKERFSAKCLPNSPCSLEIQATKLEDSAVYFCASSQSGQSNQPQHFGDGTRLSIL.

This clonotype was observed at least ten times. V usage is TRBV19 and J usage is TRBJ1-5, with 11 nucleotides matching TRBD1. Unmatched junction bases numbered 7, after V lost 6 bases and J lost 6 bases. Germline assignment: CDR1 LNHDA and CDR2 SQIVND (reference sequence). This CDR3 region has 15 residues. The CDR3 loop reads CASSPDRGRGQPQHF. The CDR3 DNA reads as TGTGCCAGTAGCCCGGACAGGGGGCGGGGTCAGCCCCAGCATTTT.

This clonotype was seen a few times. V is TRBV7-2 and J is TRBJ2-3; 9 bases match TRBD1. Germline V gene lookup returns CDR1 SGHTA and CDR2 FQGNSA. V was clipped by 4 bases and J by 3 bases; unmatched bases: 5. The CDR3 consists of 15 residues. The CDR3 protein is CASSYRGLGTDTQYF. The CDR3 DNA reads TGTGCCAGCAGCTACAGGGGGCTCGGGACAGATACGCAGTATTTT. The full variable domain, rest sourced from reference TRBV7-2 and TRBJ2-3, is GAGVSQSPSNKVTEKGKDVELRCDPISGHTALYWYRQSLGQGLEFLIYFQGNSAPDKSGLPSDRFSAERTGGSVSTLTIQRTQQEDSAVYLCASSYRGLGTDTQYFGPGTRLTVL.

This clonotype was counted many times. This sequence joins TRBV4-1 and TRBJ1-5, with a tentative D call TRBD1 (5 bases). CDR1 MGHRA and CDR2 YSYEKL come from the germline V gene. Deletions cut 0 bases from V and 3 bases from J, with 15 bases between. The CDR3 runs 17 residues. The CDR3 loop is CASSQEGGAAPNQPQHF. CDR3 in DNA: TGCGCCAGCAGCCAAGAAGGAGGGGCCGCCCCCAATCAGCCCCAGCATTTT.

This clonotype was detected ten times or more. V and J are TRBV4-1 and TRBJ1-5; the D is unclear. Trimming removed 1 base at V and 2 bases at J, with 12 bases between. CDR3 length equals 16 residues. Germline V gene sequence: CDR1 MGHRA, CDR2 YSYEKL. This CDR3 reads CASSQVMLQGNQPQHF. In DNA, the CDR3 is TGCGCCAGCAGCCAAGTGATGCTCCAGGGCAATCAGCCCCAGCATTTT.

This clonotype showed up many times. The J gene is TRBJ2-3, the V gene TRBV20-1; 8 bases are shared with TRBD2. This CDR3 is built from 15 residues. Germline trimming cut 1 base from V and 10 bases from J; bases unmatched to any gene: 13. Germline lookup yields CDR1 DFQATT and CDR2 SNEGSKA (reference sequence). Here the CDR3 reads CSARGEAGAQTSQYF. Here the CDR3 DNA reads TGCAGTGCTAGAGGGGAAGCGGGAGCGCAGACTTCGCAGTATTTT.

V is TRBV5-5 and J is TRBJ2-7, with D possibly being TRBD2 (5 bases). The germline gives CDR1 SGHKS, CDR2 YYEKEE (reference sequence). V was clipped by 6 bases and J by 5 bases, with 18 bases between them. The CDR3 runs 14 residues. CDR3 nucleotide sequence: TGTGCCAGCACCCTTCTCTCGGGGTACAACGAGCAGTACTTC. It specifies CASTLLSGYNEQYF.

The CDR3, as DNA: TGTGCCACCAGCAGAGATATGGCGGGGGAGACCCAGTACTTC. Translation: CATSRDMAGETQYF. The chain is built from TRBV15 and TRBJ2-5; perhaps TRBD2 as D (6 bases). The CDR3 has 14 residues. Trimming took 0 bases from V and 5 from J, leaving 10 bases between them. CDR1 is LNHNV, CDR2 YYDKDF, per germline (reference sequence).

This clonotype was detected many times. The chain employs TRBV24-1 and TRBJ2-1, with D possibly TRBD1 on 6 matching bases. The CDR3 contains 15 residues. Trimming took 0 bases from V and 7 from J, leaving 12 bases between them. Germline CDR1 reads KGHDR; CDR2 reads SFDVKD. The CDR3 DNA follows: TGTGCCACCAGTGATTTGCGACAGGCAGGGAATGAGCAGTTCTTC. Its translation is CATSDLRQAGNEQFF.

This clonotype was counted a few times. The J gene is TRBJ2-1, the V gene TRBV14; a weak D match, TRBD1 (5 bases). Looked up from germline, CDR1 is SGHDN and CDR2 is FVKESK. V was cut by 2 bases and J by 7 bases, with 9 bases left in between. CDR3 length: 13 residues. DNA for the CDR3: TGTGCCAGCAGCCAATGGGGCAGGAATGAGCAGTTCTTC. It yields the protein CASSQWGRNEQFF.

This clonotype was seen only a few times. The V call is TRBV27, the J call TRBJ2-1; D gene uncertain. Germline V gene data show CDR1 as MNHEY and CDR2 as SMNVEV (reference sequence). The V end was cut by 0 bases, the J end by 5 bases, with 8 bases between. The CDR3 covers 14 residues. This CDR3 reads CASSLSGANNEQFF. The DNA for the CDR3 is TGTGCCAGCAGTTTATCCGGAGCTAACAATGAGCAGTTCTTC.

This clonotype was counted between two and nine times. The chain links TRBV10-3 to TRBJ1-6, with a weak D call TRBD1 (6 bases). The V and J ends lost 4 bases and 10 bases respectively, with 11 bases between them. CDR1 ENHRY and CDR2 SYGVKD come from the germline V gene. The CDR3 consists of 13 residues. Written as DNA, the CDR3 is TGTGCCATCAGTGCAGGGGTAGACTCACCCCTCCACTTT. Protein product: CAISAGVDSPLHF.

This clonotype was observed a handful of times. The J gene is TRBJ1-6, the V gene TRBV13; no clear D. V was cut by 5 bases and J by 4 bases, with 21 bases left in between. The CDR3 extends over 18 amino acids. Germline V gene data show CDR1 as PRHDT and CDR2 as FYEKMQ (reference sequence). CDR3 bases: TGTGCCAGCAGCCGACAATACAAGGGTCCGGAGTATAATTCACCCCTCCACTTT. It encodes CASSRQYKGPEYNSPLHF.

This clonotype has just a few counts. The CDR3 DNA is TGCGCCAGCAGCCCCCTCCAGGCCCCCACTGAAGCTTTCTTT. Amino acid sequence: CASSPLQAPTEAFF. The chain links TRBV5-1 to TRBJ1-1; D unresolved. Per the germline V gene, CDR1 is SGHRS and CDR2 is YFSETQ. This CDR3 spans 14 amino acids. V was clipped by 4 bases and J by 4 bases, with 14 bases between them.

This clonotype was seen repeatedly, ten times or more. The rearrangement links TRBV6-5 to TRBJ1-1; TRBD1 might be the D (5 bases). CDR1 is MNHEY and CDR2 is SVGAGI in the germline V gene. Trimming took 5 bases from V and 4 from J, leaving 14 bases between them. The CDR3 consists of 14 residues. CDR3 sequence: CASSNYRGRTEAFF. The CDR3 DNA reads TGTGCCAGCAGTAATTACCGGGGCCGCACTGAAGCTTTCTTT.